The next 13 T cell receptor beta chains were all read from a single sample in a study of Ad26.COV2.S vaccination and SARS-CoV-2 variants. Only in-frame clones appear in the TCRdb table, and some are missing; sequencing was by immunoSEQ multiplex PCR. The table records hundreds of thousands of clones, 89% of them present only once. Treatment defined: 15 to 20 received Ad26.COV2.S at low or high dose, single or two shots; about 5 received placebo; per-sample allocation not given. Repertoires come from day 63 after the first vaccine or placebo injection. Sequenced material: peripheral blood, taken in a trial of Ad26.COV2.S vaccine versus placebo. The receptors originated from a person aged 18-60 years who received the Ad26.COV2.S COVID-19 vaccine or a placebo.

The chain links TRBV30 to TRBJ2-7; D call uncertain. The germline CDR1 and CDR2 sequences are GTSNPN and SVGIG (reference sequence). Trimming removed 2 bases from V and 2 bases from J, with 10 bases in between. This CDR3 is built from 13 residues. CDR3 nucleotides: TGTGCCTGGAGTCCCCTAGGCCCCTACGAGCAGTACTTC. Its translation: CAWSPLGPYEQYF.

With respect to this clone: The sample holds other DNA sequences that translate to the same CDR3. The chain has TRBV29-1 and TRBJ1-1; D is ambiguous. The germline V and J ends were trimmed by 5 bases and 1 base, with 5 bases remaining between them. Germline V gives CDR1 SQVTM, CDR2 ANQGSEA. There are 11 residues in the CDR3. The DNA for the CDR3 is TGCAGCGTTCCCGGGAACACTGAAGCTTTCTTT. Protein sequence: CSVPGNTEAFF.

The rearrangement joins TRBV3-1 (or the pseudogene TRBV3-2) to TRBJ1-6; 7 bases align to TRBD1. J was trimmed by 7 bases and V by 4 bases; bases with no gene match: 4. From germline, CDR1 is LGHDT and CDR2 YNNKEL (reference sequence). The CDR3 spans 14 residues. CDR3: CASSPTGLNSPLHF. CDR3 DNA sequence: TGTGCCAGCAGCCCGACAGGGCTAAATTCACCCCTCCACTTT.

This chain links TRBV30 with TRBJ1-2; D unresolved. Germline V gene sequence: CDR1 GTSNPN, CDR2 SVGIG (reference sequence). The CDR3 length is 17 residues. V lost 1 base, J lost 0 bases, and 18 bases lay in between. The CDR3 DNA reads TGTGCCTGGAGTGCCCCCGAAGCGGGGTCTGCTAACTATGGCTACACCTTC. It specifies CAWSAPEAGSANYGYTF.

J is TRBJ1-2 and V is TRBV5-5; TRBD1 agrees at 9 bases. Germline V gives CDR1 SGHKS, CDR2 YYEKEE (reference sequence). The CDR3 has 14 residues. The junction had 5 bases not matched to a gene; V was cut back by 0 bases and J by 8 bases. The DNA of the CDR3 is TGTGCCAGCAGCTTGGGTCCCACAGGGGGCGGCTACACCTTC. Translating gives CASSLGPTGGGYTF.

V gene TRBV6-4 combines with J gene TRBJ1-5; D ambiguous. V gave up 2 bases and J gave up 9 bases, with 11 bases separating them. The CDR3 runs to 13 residues. The germline gives CDR1 MRHNA, CDR2 SNTAGT. The CDR3 spells CASSDVHPWPQHF. In DNA form, the CDR3 reads TGTGCCAGCAGTGACGTACATCCTTGGCCCCAGCATTTT.

The rearrangement joins TRBV6-4 to TRBJ2-3; 9 bases map to TRBD2. Germline V CDR1 and CDR2: MRHNA, SNTAGT. Losses at the gene ends were 4 bases for V and 1 base for J; bases not matched to a gene: 0. This CDR3 contains 14 residues. DNA of the CDR3: TGTGCCAGCAGTGTAGCGGGGGGCACAGATACGCAGTATTTT. Protein: CASSVAGGTDTQYF.

About this clone: The same CDR3 also results from other DNA sequences found in this sample. The rearrangement uses TRBV3-1 (or the pseudogene TRBV3-2) and TRBJ2-5; 8 nucleotides align to TRBD1. Per germline, CDR1 LGHDT and CDR2 YNNKEL (reference sequence). The ends lost 0 bases at V and 4 bases at J; junction bases unmatched: 1. This CDR3 has 14 amino acids. CDR3 loop: CASSQDDRGETQYF. The CDR3 nucleotides read TGTGCCAGCAGCCAAGATGACAGGGGAGAGACCCAGTACTTC.

The CDR3 loop reads CASTIQTEPYEQYF. Here the CDR3 DNA reads TGTGCCAGCACGATACAGACAGAGCCCTACGAGCAGTACTTC. The rearrangement uses TRBV7-9 and TRBJ2-7; D is perhaps TRBD1 (5 bases). This CDR3 has 14 residues. Between the trimmed V and J ends, which lost 7 bases and 2 bases, there was a span of 15 bases. The germline CDR1 and CDR2 sequences are SEHNR and FQNEAQ (reference sequence). Together with reference TRBV7-9 and TRBJ2-7, the CDR3 gives the full variable domain: DTGVSQNPRHKITKRGQNVTFRCDPISEHNRLYWYRQTLGQGPEFLTYFQNEAQLEKSRLLSDRFSAERPKGSFSTLEIQRTEQGDSAMYLCASTIQTEPYEQYFGPGTRLTVT.

The V call is TRBV20-1, the J call TRBJ1-1; no firm D call. Germline loops: CDR1 DFQATT, CDR2 SNEGSKA (reference sequence). The CDR3 length is 11 residues. With 3 bases removed from V and 4 bases from J, the gap between germline ends came to 6 bases. The CDR3 is CSASAGTEAFF. The CDR3 DNA reads as TGCAGTGCTAGTGCTGGCACTGAAGCTTTCTTT.

The chain joins TRBV28 to TRBJ1-5; D call uncertain. This CDR3 contains 9 residues. Germline-derived CDR1 and CDR2 are MDHEN and SYDVKM. The ends were cut back, 11 bases at V and 9 bases at J, with 8 bases in the middle. The CDR3 coding sequence is TGTGCCTCGGGAGGGCCCCAGCATTTT. Translation: CASGGPQHF.

The rearrangement links TRBV5-4 to TRBJ2-6, with D unresolved. The V and J ends lost 0 bases and 0 bases respectively, with 1 base between them. CDR3 length equals 14 residues. Germline V lookup: CDR1 SGHNT, CDR2 YYREEE (reference sequence). This CDR3 is CASSLDSGANVLTF. In nucleotides, the CDR3 is TGTGCCAGCAGCTTGGACTCTGGGGCCAACGTCCTGACTTTC.

This clone was detected only a few times. The rearrangement joins TRBV9 to TRBJ1-3; D gene uncertain. The CDR3 has 17 amino acids. Trimming left V 0 bases short and J 6 bases short, with 19 bases between. Germline-derived CDR1 and CDR2 are SGDLS and YYNGEE. The CDR3 region is CASSVEAWVTLENTIYF. CDR3 DNA: TGTGCCAGCAGCGTAGAGGCCTGGGTAACTCTGGAAAACACCATATATTTT.